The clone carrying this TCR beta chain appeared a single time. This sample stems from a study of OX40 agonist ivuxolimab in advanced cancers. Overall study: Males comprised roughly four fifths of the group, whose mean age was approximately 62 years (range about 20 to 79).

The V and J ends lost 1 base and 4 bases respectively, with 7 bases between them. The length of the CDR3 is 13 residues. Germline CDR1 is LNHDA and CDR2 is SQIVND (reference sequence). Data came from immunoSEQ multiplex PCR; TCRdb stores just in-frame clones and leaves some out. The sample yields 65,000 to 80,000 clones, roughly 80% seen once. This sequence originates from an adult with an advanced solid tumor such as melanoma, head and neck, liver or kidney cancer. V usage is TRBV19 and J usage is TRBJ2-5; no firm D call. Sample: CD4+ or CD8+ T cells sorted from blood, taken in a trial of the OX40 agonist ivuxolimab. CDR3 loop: CASSIAVGETQYF. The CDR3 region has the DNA TGTGCCAGTAGTATAGCGGTGGGAGAGACCCAGTACTTC.